The 16 T cell receptor beta chains given below trace back to one sample, sequenced in a study of patients and donors after allogeneic stem cell transplantation. TCRdb called the RT-PCR reads again in MiXCR, with one record for every CDR3 protein. Of 800,000 to 1,000,000 distinct CDR3 sequences listed, 15% to 20% were seen once; the top ten hold about 6%. The sample comprised blood, either unsorted or a sorted T cell fraction (not recorded which). The source of these receptors is a human donor who was either an allogeneic HSCT recipient or a stem cell or donor lymphocyte infusion donor (not recorded which). It is not recorded whose cells these are; they may come from a transplant donor.

V is TRBV4-1 and J is TRBJ2-6; D is ambiguous. Looked up from germline, CDR1 is MGHRA and CDR2 is YSYEKL. The CDR3 length is 11 residues. With 6 bases removed from V and 8 bases from J, the gap between germline ends came to 5 bases. CDR3 sequence reads: CASSQTNVLTF. CDR3 sequence (DNA): TGCGCCAGCAGTCAGACCAACGTCCTGACTTTC.

The chain carries TRBV4-1 and TRBJ1-2; 7 bases align to TRBD1. The V and J ends lost 0 bases and 4 bases, in that order; junction bases with no gene match: 5. CDR1 and CDR2 (germline): MGHRA, YSYEKL. The CDR3 contains 15 residues. The CDR3 DNA is TGCGCCAGCAGCCAAGAGTGGACAGGAGGCTATGGCTACACCTTC. Residues: CASSQEWTGGYGYTF.

The CDR3 loop reads CASSRTPIRGPSYEQYF. The CDR3 DNA reads TGTGCCAGCAGCCGTACCCCCATCAGGGGGCCGTCTTACGAGCAGTACTTC. This rearrangement joins TRBV7-9 to TRBJ2-7; TRBD1 matches at 8 bases. V lost 5 bases to trimming and J lost 4 bases; unmatched junction nucleotides: 16. The CDR3 totals 17 residues. Germline V gene lookup returns CDR1 SEHNR and CDR2 FQNEAQ (reference sequence).

This rearrangement joins TRBV3-1 to TRBJ2-5; D not resolved. V gave up 6 bases and J gave up 5 bases, with 10 bases separating them. The CDR3 spans 12 residues. The germline gives CDR1 LGHDT, CDR2 YNNKEL (reference sequence). CDR3 nucleotides: TGTGCCAGCAGTACAGTAGTGGAGACCCAGTACTTC. Encoded protein: CASSTVVETQYF.

The CDR3 loop reads CAWAGGSDTQYF. The CDR3 DNA is TGTGCCTGGGCAGGGGGGTCGGATACGCAGTATTTT. This sequence joins TRBV30 and TRBJ2-3; D possibly corresponds to TRBD1 (7 bases). Germline CDR1 is GTSNPN and CDR2 is SVGIG (reference sequence). Trimming stripped 5 bases from V and 6 bases from J, with 12 bases between. The CDR3 extends over 12 amino acids.

This clonotype has only a few counts. The rearrangement joins TRBV27 to TRBJ2-1, with 8 bases fitting TRBD2. The CDR3 contains 15 residues. Germline assignment: CDR1 MNHEY and CDR2 SMNVEV (reference sequence). The J segment lost 5 bases and the V segment lost 5 bases, leaving 8 bases of the junction unmatched. The CDR3 bases are TGTGCCAGCAGTCCCATTAGCGGGACCCACAATGAGCAGTTCTTC. Protein product: CASSPISGTHNEQFF.

This chain uses TRBV18 with TRBJ1-2, with D possibly TRBD1 on 6 matching bases. CDR1 and CDR2 (germline): KGHSH, LQKENI. The germline V and J ends were trimmed by 3 bases and 4 bases, with 21 bases remaining between them. The CDR3 spans 17 residues. For the CDR3, the DNA is TGTGCCAGCTCACCGAATGGGGGCCCCTCCGACCTCTATGGCTACACCTTC. This codes for CASSPNGGPSDLYGYTF.

The rearrangement links TRBV7-2 to TRBJ2-7; no clear D. The CDR3 runs 14 residues. Germline assignment: CDR1 SGHTA and CDR2 FQGNSA. V was cut by 2 bases and J by 0 bases, with 8 bases left in between. The CDR3 sequence: CASSLRQASYEQYF. For the CDR3, the DNA is TGTGCCAGCAGCTTACGGCAGGCCTCCTACGAGCAGTACTTC. The variable domain in full, completed from reference TRBV7-2 and TRBJ2-7, reads GAGVSQSPSNKVTEKGKDVELRCDPISGHTALYWYRQSLGQGLEFLIYFQGNSAPDKSGLPSDRFSAERTGGSVSTLTIQRTQQEDSAVYLCASSLRQASYEQYFGPGTRLTVT.

J is TRBJ2-3 and V is TRBV6-4; tentative D call: TRBD1 (6 bases). Per germline, CDR1 MRHNA and CDR2 SNTAGT. V lost 4 bases, J lost 0 bases, and 11 bases lay in between. The length of the CDR3 is 15 residues. The CDR3 DNA sequence: TGTGCCAGCAGTGCCCTTACAGGGAGCACAGATACGCAGTATTTT. Protein product: CASSALTGSTDTQYF.

This clonotype was counted a few times. The rearrangement uses TRBV7-2 and TRBJ2-7, with D perhaps matching TRBD1 (5 bases). Germline lookup yields CDR1 SGHTA and CDR2 FQGNSA. CDR3 length equals 14 residues. Trimming left V 2 bases short and J 6 bases short, with 14 bases between. CDR3 protein: CASSLLSQRGEQYF. The CDR3 coding sequence is TGTGCCAGCAGCTTACTCAGCCAAAGGGGCGAGCAGTACTTC. The whole variable domain, filled in from reference TRBV7-2 and TRBJ2-7, reads GAGVSQSPSNKVTEKGKDVELRCDPISGHTALYWYRQSLGQGLEFLIYFQGNSAPDKSGLPSDRFSAERTGGSVSTLTIQRTQQEDSAVYLCASSLLSQRGEQYFGPGTRLTVT.

J is TRBJ2-1 and V is TRBV11-2, with D uncertain. The CDR3 has 15 residues. In germline, CDR1 is SGHAT, CDR2 FQNNGV. V was clipped by 4 bases and J by 4 bases, with 14 bases between them. The CDR3 is CASSSPMDQYNEQFF. The CDR3 nucleotides are TGTGCCAGCAGCTCGCCGATGGACCAGTACAATGAGCAGTTCTTC.

Many counts were recorded for this clonotype. V gene TRBV5-1 combines with J gene TRBJ2-7; 9 bases map to TRBD1. The CDR3 extends over 14 amino acids. Germline V gene data show CDR1 as SGHRS and CDR2 as YFSETQ. V trimming: 1 base; J trimming: 5 bases; junction bases outside the gene matches: 4. CDR3 amino acids: CASSLTGGINEQYF. The CDR3 DNA reads as TGCGCCAGCAGCTTGACAGGGGGCATCAACGAGCAGTACTTC.

This clonotype was seen repeatedly, ten times or more. The CDR3 region has the DNA TGTGCCAGCAGCACCCGACAGCCCCAAGAGACCCAGTACTTC. As protein: CASSTRQPQETQYF. This rearrangement joins TRBV21-1 to TRBJ2-5; the listed D gene, TRBD1, was not tested against the DNA. TRBV21-1 is deemed a pseudogene. This CDR3 is 14 amino acids long.

The genes are TRBV12-3 or TRBV12-4 and TRBJ1-2; 7 bases fit TRBD1. The CDR3 extends over 14 amino acids. The V gene end was trimmed by 5 bases and the J gene end by 6 bases; junction bases not matched to a gene: 9. CDR3: CASSLTGFPDGYTF. The DNA of the CDR3 is TGTGCCAGCAGTCTGACAGGGTTTCCAGATGGCTACACCTTC.

J is TRBJ1-4 and V is TRBV6-1; D remains ambiguous. CDR3 length: 15 residues. Germline values: CDR1 MNHNS, CDR2 SASEGT. V gave up 4 bases and J gave up 6 bases, with 15 bases separating them. The CDR3, as DNA: TGTGCCAGCAGTGCCGCGACGACGCTGTATGAAAAACTGTTTTTT. Translated, it gives CASSAATTLYEKLFF.

This clonotype was seen only a few times. The V and J genes are TRBV6-1 and TRBJ1-1, with D unresolved. The CDR3 is 15 residues long. Trimming took 6 bases from V and 5 from J, leaving 19 bases between them. Germline assignment: CDR1 MNHNS and CDR2 SASEGT. The CDR3 DNA follows: TGTGCCAGCAGAAATTCGACACGGATGGGGACTGAAGCTTTCTTT. This codes for CASRNSTRMGTEAFF.